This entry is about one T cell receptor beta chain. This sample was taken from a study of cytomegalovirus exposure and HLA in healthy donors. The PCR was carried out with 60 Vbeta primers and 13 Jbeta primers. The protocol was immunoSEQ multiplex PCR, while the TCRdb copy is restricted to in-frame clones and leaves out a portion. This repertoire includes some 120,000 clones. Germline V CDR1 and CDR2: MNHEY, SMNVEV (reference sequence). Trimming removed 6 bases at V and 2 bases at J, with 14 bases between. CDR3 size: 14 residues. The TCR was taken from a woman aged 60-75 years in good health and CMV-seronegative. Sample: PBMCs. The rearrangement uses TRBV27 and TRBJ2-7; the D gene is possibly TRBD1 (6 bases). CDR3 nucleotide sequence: TGTGCCAGCAGCACCGGGACATTGACCTACGAGCAGTACTTC. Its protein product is CASSTGTLTYEQYF.